This TCR beta chain was observed in a study of patients and donors after allogeneic stem cell transplantation (dated by TCRdb to about 2020). In the case of this clonotype: This receptor's antigen is unknown. No quality values exist for individual bases; no much larger clone is one base distant.

The library was prepared using RT-PCR. TCRdb shows the sequencer as NextSeq 550. TCRdb itself trimmed the public reads at Q25 with fastp, ran MiXCR and retained productive beta chains. For every CDR3 protein sequence, its rows merge into one entry that carries the most common genes and DNA. The sample profile shows over 400,000 distinct CDR3 sequences; around 15% of them were found once. Of the sample, over 6% falls within the top ten clones. Sequencing was carried out using blood, either unsorted or a sorted T cell fraction (not recorded which). This receptor was identified in a human donor who was either an allogeneic HSCT recipient or a stem cell or donor lymphocyte infusion donor (not recorded which). It is not recorded whose cells these are; they may come from a transplant donor.

The encoded CDR3 is CSARLDRLSSYEQYF. In nucleotides, the sequence is TGCAGTGCCCGACTGGACAGGTTAAGCTCCTACGAGCAGTACTTC. The rearrangement joined TRBV20-1 to TRBJ2-7, with 7 middle bases fitting TRBD1. CDR1 and CDR2, looked up from the germline V gene (reference sequence), are DFQATT and SNEGSKA. Counted from cysteine to phenylalanine, this CDR3 has 15 amino acids. The retained sequence is limited to the CDR3, 45 bases, with the frame set at the first base. For this chain, trimming is 6 bases at the V end and 0 bases at the J end, and the number of junction bases without a gene match is 11.